This is a list of T cell receptor beta chains from one sample in a study of a mutant IDH1 vaccine in newly diagnosed glioma. The data were produced by immunoSEQ multiplex PCR, yet TCRdb's version contains in-frame clones alone and is incomplete. The sample has about 94,000 clones; under 90% are singletons. No antigens are known for them. The sequenced sample was PBMCs, obtained from a glioma patient whose treatment included an IDH1 peptide vaccine. Receptors were obtained from a woman aged 50 to 60 with glioma. Each CDR3 is given without its conserved first and last residue.

TRBV7-9,TRBJ2-7,ASSFHTGTFVYEQY
TRBV5-1,TRBJ2-5,ASSYGQGETQY
TRBV29-1,TRBJ2-3,SVLGTALSTDTQY
TRBV5-1,TRBJ1-1,ASSAGQGLDTEAF
TRBV19,TRBJ2-1,ASSLASGSYNEQF
TRBV13,TRBJ2-7,ASSDGQGLGYEQY
TRBV15,TRBJ1-5,ATSPGGREPQH
TRBV9,TRBJ2-3,ASSAGTIGADTQY
TRBV30,TRBJ2-7,AWSRDPTYEQY
TRBV2,TRBJ1-5,ASSEAGTGAGRGQH
TRBV28,TRBJ1-5,ASSPSKAGGYQPQH
TRBV6-1,TRBJ1-6,ASSSSYNSPLH
TRBV7-8,TRBJ2-2,ASSLGGGRARTGELF
TRBV5-6,TRBJ1-5,ASSPRWGSSQPQH
TRBV5-1,TRBJ2-7,ASSLGSSEQY
TRBV5-1,TRBJ2-3,ASSMVAREDTQY
TRBV7-3,TRBJ2-2,ASSFTGTGATNTGELF
TRBV6-5,TRBJ1-6,ASSPPGTGRSPLH
TRBV10-3,TRBJ1-4,AISEGDSPNEKLF
TRBV9,TRBJ2-1,ASSAGTSSPEQF
TRBV6-5,TRBJ2-7,ASSGRTPTYEQY
TRBV10-3,TRBJ2-7,AISESGGDYEQY
TRBV7-2,TRBJ1-4,ASSYGTGGGEKLF
TRBV4-1,TRBJ2-1,ASSQDIPTSGRANEQF
TRBV28,TRBJ2-5,ASRDQWGQETQY
TRBV6-5,TRBJ1-6,ASSYAPGRYNSPLH
TRBV29-1,TRBJ2-7,SVGSRDRGQSYEQY
TRBV27,TRBJ1-5,ASGPRNQPQH
TRBV5-8,TRBJ2-7,ASSLNRGRGWNEQY
TRBV19,TRBJ2-3,ASSPVGTDTQY
TRBV6-6,TRBJ2-7,ASRDSYEQY
TRBV30,TRBJ2-7,AWSFWGGEQY
TRBV7-3,TRBJ2-2,ASSLNVNTGELF
TRBV7-3,TRBJ2-7,ASSLGRTGDYEQY
TRBV7-3,TRBJ2-5,ASSFGGTSGETQY